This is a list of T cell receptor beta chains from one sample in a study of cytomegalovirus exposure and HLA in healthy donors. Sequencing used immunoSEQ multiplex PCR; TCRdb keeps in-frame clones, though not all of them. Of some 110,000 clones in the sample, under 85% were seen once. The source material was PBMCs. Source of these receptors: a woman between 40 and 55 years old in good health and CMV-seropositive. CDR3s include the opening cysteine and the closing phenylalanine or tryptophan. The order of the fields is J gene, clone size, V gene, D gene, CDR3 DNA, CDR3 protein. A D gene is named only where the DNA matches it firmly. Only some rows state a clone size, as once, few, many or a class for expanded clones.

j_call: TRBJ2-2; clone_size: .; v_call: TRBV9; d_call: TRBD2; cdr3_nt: TGTGCCAGCAGCGTAGGTCTAGCGGTCAACACCGGGGAGCTGTTTTTT; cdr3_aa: CASSVGLAVNTGELFF
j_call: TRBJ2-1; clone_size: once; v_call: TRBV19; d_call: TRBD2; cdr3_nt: TGTGCCAGTAACGCGGGAGGGCCCTTCAATGAGCAGTTCTTC; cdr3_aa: CASNAGGPFNEQFF
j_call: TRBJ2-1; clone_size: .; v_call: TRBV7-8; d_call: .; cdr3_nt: TGTGCCAGCAGCCCGACGCCCAGCGGTTACTACAATGAGCAGTTCTTC; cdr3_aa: CASSPTPSGYYNEQFF
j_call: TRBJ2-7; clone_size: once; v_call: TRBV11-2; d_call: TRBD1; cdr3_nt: TGTGCCAGCAGCCCGGGACAGCCAGGGGCCTACGAGCAGTACTTC; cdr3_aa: CASSPGQPGAYEQYF
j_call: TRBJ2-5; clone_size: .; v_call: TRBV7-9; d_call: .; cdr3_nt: TGTGCCAGCAGCTTCGCACAGGGATCGAGAGAGACCCAGTACTTC; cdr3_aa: CASSFAQGSRETQYF
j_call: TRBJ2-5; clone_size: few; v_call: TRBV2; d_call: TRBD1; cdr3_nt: TGTGCCAGCAGTCTTGAACAGGGGGAGACCCAGTACTTC; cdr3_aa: CASSLEQGETQYF
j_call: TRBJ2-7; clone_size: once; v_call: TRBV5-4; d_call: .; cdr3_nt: TGTGCCAGCAGCCTCACAGGGTTGGGGGAGCAGTACTTC; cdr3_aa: CASSLTGLGEQYF
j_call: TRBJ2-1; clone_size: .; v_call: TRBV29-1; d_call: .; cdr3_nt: TGCAGCGTTGATGGGGCGGGGGCTAGGGGGTCCTACAATGAGCAGTTCTTC; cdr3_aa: CSVDGAGARGSYNEQFF
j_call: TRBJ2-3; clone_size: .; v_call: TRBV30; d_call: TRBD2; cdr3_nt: TGTGCCTGGAGCGCTTCGGGGAGGGCGGGTAGGGAGTATTTT; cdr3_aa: CAWSASGRAGREYF
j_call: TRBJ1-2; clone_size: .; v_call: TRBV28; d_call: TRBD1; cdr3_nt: TGTGCCAGCAGTATTAATACAGGGGGCTACATCTACACCTTC; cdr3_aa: CASSINTGGYIYTF
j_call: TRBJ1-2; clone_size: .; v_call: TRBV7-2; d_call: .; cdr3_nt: TGTGCCAGCAGAACGTCCGGACAGAACTATGGCTACACCTTC; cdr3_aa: CASRTSGQNYGYTF
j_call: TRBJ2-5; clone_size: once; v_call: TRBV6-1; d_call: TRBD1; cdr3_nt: TGTGCCAGCAGTGTAGGACAGGGTTTGACCCAGTACTTC; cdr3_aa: CASSVGQGLTQYF
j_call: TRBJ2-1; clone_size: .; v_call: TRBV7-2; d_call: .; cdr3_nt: TGTGCCAGCAGCTTCAGCAGGGGCAATGAGCAGTTCTTC; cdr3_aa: CASSFSRGNEQFF
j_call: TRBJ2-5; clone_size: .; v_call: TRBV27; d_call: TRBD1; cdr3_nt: TGTGCCAGCAGTTTGACAGGGGGTAGGATAGAGACCCAGTACTTC; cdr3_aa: CASSLTGGRIETQYF
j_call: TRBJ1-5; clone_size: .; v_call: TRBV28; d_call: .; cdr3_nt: TGTGCCGGCCATCAATTGCCAGGGCCCCAGCATTTT; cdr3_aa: CAGHQLPGPQHF
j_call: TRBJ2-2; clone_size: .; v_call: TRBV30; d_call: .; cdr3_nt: TGTGCCTGGAGTACTGGCGGGGCAGGTTGGGGGGAGCTGTTTTTT; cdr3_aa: CAWSTGGAGWGELFF
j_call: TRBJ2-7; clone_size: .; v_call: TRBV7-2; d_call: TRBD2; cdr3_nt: TGTGCCAGCAGCGCAGCGGGGGACGCGGCCTACGAGCAGTACTTC; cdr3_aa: CASSAAGDAAYEQYF
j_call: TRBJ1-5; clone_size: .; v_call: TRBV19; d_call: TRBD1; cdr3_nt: TGTGCCAGTAGTGGAATAGACAGGGGAGGAAATCAGCCCCAGCATTTT; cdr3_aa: CASSGIDRGGNQPQHF
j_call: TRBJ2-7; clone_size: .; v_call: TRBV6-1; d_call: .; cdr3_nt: TGTGCCAGCAGTGCAGCCTTCTACGAGCAGTACTTC; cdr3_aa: CASSAAFYEQYF
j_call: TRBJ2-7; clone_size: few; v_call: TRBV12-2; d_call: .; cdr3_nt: TGTGCAAGTCGCTTCGAGGACTCGCAGCCCTACGAGCAGTACTTC; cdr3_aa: CASRFEDSQPYEQYF
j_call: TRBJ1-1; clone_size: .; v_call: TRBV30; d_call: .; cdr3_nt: TGTGCCTGGAGTGCCGGAGTGGGGGGGAGTCCTGAAGCTTTCTTT; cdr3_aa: CAWSAGVGGSPEAFF
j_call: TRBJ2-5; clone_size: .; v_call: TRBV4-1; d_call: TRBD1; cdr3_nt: TGCGCCAGCAGCCAAGGGATTGGGACAGGGGAGACCCAGTACTTC; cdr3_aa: CASSQGIGTGETQYF
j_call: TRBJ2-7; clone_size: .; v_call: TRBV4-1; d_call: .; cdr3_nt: TGCGCCAGCAGCCAAGGAAACTTCCGGGCCTACGAGCAGTACTTC; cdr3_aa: CASSQGNFRAYEQYF
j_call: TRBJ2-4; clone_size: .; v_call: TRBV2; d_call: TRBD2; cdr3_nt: TGTGCCAGCAGGGCCGGGACAACGGGAGGGACCAAAAACATTCAGTACTTC; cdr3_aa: CASRAGTTGGTKNIQYF
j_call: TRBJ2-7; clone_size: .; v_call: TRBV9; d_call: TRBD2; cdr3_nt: TGTGCCAGCAGCTCATCTAGCGGGAGGGGCTCCTACGAGCAGTACTTC; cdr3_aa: CASSSSSGRGSYEQYF
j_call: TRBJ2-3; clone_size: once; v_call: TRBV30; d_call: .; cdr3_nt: TGTGCCTGGAGTGCTCGGACTCCGCGTACGCAGTATTTT; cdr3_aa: CAWSARTPRTQYF
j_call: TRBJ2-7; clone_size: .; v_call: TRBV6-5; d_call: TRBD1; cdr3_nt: TGTGCCAGTCGACAGGGCCTTCTCTACGAGCAGTACTTC; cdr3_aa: CASRQGLLYEQYF
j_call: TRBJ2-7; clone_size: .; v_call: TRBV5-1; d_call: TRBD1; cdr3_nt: TGCGCCAGCAGCTTTACAGGGGGCGCCCCCGACGAGCAGTACTTC; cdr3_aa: CASSFTGGAPDEQYF
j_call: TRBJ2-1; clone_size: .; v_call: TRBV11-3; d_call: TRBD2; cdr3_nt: TGTGCCAGCAGCTTAGGCGGGACTAGAGGGATCAATGAGCAGTTCTTC; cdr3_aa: CASSLGGTRGINEQFF